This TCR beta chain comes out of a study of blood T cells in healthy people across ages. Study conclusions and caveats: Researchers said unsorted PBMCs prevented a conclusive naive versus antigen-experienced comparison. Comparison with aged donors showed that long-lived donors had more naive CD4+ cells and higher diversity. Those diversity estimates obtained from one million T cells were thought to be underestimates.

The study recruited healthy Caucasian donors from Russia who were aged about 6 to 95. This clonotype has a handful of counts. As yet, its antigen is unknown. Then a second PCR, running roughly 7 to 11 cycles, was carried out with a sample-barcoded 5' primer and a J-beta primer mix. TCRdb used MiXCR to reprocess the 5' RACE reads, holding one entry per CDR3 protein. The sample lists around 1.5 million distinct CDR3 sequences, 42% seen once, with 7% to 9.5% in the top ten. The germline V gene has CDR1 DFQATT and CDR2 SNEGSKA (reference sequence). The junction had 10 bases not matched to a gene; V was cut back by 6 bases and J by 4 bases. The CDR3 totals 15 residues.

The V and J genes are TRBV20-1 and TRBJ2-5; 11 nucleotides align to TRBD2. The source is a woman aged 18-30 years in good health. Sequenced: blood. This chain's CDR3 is CSALLAGAPPETQYF. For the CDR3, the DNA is TGCAGTGCCTTACTAGCGGGGGCACCCCCAGAGACCCAGTACTTC.